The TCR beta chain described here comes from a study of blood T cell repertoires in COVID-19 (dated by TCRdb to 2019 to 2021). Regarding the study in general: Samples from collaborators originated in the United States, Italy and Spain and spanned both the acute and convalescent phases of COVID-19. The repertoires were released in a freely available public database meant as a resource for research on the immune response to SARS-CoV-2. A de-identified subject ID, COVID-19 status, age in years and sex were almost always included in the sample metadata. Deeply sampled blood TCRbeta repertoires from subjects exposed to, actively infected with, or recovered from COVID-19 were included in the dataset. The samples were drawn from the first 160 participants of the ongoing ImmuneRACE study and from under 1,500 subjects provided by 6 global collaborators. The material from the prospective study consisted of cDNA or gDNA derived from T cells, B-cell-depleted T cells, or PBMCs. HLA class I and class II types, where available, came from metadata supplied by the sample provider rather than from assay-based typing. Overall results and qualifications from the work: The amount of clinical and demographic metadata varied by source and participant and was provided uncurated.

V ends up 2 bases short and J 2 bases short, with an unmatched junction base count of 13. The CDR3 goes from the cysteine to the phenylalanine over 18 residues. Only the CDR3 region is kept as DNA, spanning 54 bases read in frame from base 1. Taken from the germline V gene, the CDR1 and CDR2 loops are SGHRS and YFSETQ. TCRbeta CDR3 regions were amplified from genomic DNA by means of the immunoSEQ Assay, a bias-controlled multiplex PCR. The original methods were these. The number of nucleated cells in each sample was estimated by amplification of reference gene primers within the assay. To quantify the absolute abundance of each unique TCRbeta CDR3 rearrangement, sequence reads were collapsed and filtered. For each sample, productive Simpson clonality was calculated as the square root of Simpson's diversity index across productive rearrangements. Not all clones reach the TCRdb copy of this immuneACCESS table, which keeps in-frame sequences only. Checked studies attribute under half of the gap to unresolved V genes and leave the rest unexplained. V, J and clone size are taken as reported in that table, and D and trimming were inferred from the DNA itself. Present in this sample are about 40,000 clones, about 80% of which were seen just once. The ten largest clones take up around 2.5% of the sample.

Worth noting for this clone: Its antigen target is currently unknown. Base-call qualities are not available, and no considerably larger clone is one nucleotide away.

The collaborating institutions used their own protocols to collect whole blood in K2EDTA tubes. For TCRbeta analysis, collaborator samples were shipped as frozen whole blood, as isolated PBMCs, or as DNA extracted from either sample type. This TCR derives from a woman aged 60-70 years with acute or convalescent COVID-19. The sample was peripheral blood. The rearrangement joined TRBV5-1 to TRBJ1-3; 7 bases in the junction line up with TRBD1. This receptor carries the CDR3 CASSLGYRGGTTGNTIYF. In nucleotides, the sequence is TGCGCCAGCAGCTTAGGGTACAGGGGAGGTACTACTGGAAACACCATATATTTT. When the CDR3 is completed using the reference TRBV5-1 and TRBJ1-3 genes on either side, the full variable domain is KAGVTQTPRYLIKTRGQQVTLSCSPISGHRSVSWYQQTPGQGLQFLFEYFSETQRNKGNFPGRFSGRQFSNSRSEMNVSTLELGDSALYLCASSLGYRGGTTGNTIYFGEGSWLTVV.